This is a list of T cell receptor beta chains from one sample in a study of vaccination and CD4 T cells after COVID-19. Their antigens remain unidentified. Each CDR3 protein is one row after TCRdb ran MiXCR on the PCR reads. This table holds around 11,000 distinct CDR3 sequences, 77% found once. Sequenced input: CD4+ T cells from blood, cultured in vitro. The receptors originated from a human donor who had recovered from COVID-19. Each CDR3 is given with its conserved first and last residue. The D gene is left open where the match is weak. For some rows the clone size is stated as once, few or many, or as a class when expanded; others skip it.

cdr3_length clone_size d_call j_call v_call cdr3_nt cdr3_aa
11 . . TRBJ2-3 TRBV7-2 TGTGCCAGCACCCCAGGAGATACGCAGTATTTT CASTPGDTQYF
12 . . TRBJ1-2 TRBV20-1 TGCAGTTCCCCCGGAGGGGCAAGGAGCTACACCTTC CSSPGGARSYTF
15 . . TRBJ1-5 TRBV20-1 TGCAGTGCTACCCCCGCACAGGCCAAAAATCAGCCCCAGCATTTT CSATPAQAKNQPQHF
17 . . TRBJ2-7 TRBV6-2/TRBV6-3 TGTGCCAGCAGTTACCCCCGGACCCGAGCCTTGGGCTACGAGCAGTACTTC CASSYPRTRALGYEQYF
14 . . TRBJ1-2 TRBV7-2 TGTGCCAGGAGCACGGCGACAGTCAACTATGGCTACACCTTC CARSTATVNYGYTF
15 . . TRBJ1-1 TRBV10-3 TGTGCCATCAGTGAGTCCGGACGGGGGCCTCCTGAAGCTTTCTTT CAISESGRGPPEAFF
17 . TRBD1 TRBJ1-1 TRBV9 TGTGCCAGCAGCCACCGTCCCGGGACAGGCCCGAACACTGAAGCTTTCTTT CASSHRPGTGPNTEAFF
15 . . TRBJ1-5 TRBV11-2 TGTGCCAGCAGCTTAGCAGGATATAGCAATCAGCCCCAGCATTTT CASSLAGYSNQPQHF
15 . TRBD1 TRBJ1-2 TRBV15 TGTGCCACCAGCCCACAGTTTACAGGGGCCTATGGCTACACCTTC CATSPQFTGAYGYTF
17 . TRBD1 TRBJ2-2 TRBV7-2 TGTGCCAGCAGCCAACTCGGGGGACAGGCGAACACCGGGGAGCTGTTTTTT CASSQLGGQANTGELFF
13 few . TRBJ1-6 TRBV20-1 TGCAGTGCTAGAGATGGCTTTCGCTCACCCCTCCACTTT CSARDGFRSPLHF
14 . . TRBJ2-1 TRBV7-2 TGTGCCAGCAGCTTAATCCGCTCCTACAATGAGCAGTTCTTC CASSLIRSYNEQFF
15 . . TRBJ2-3 TRBV7-2 TGTGCCAGCAGCTCTACAGGGGAGGTTAAGAAAACGCAGTATTTT CASSSTGEVKKTQYF
14 medium-sized . TRBJ2-3 TRBV7-2 TGTGCCAGCAGCCGGTACCAGGGAACAGATACGCAGTATTTT CASSRYQGTDTQYF
10 once . TRBJ1-1 TRBV20-1 TGCAGTGCTCGGACAGTTGAAGCTTTCTTT CSARTVEAFF
14 . . TRBJ2-7 TRBV7-2 TGTGCCAGCAGCAAAAGTACTGACAGCTACGAGCAGTACTTC CASSKSTDSYEQYF
15 . . TRBJ2-7 TRBV27 TGTGCCAGCAGGCAACCGGGACTTAGCTCCTACGAGCAGTACTTC CASRQPGLSSYEQYF
15 . . TRBJ2-5 TRBV19 TGTGCCAGTAGTAACGGGATCTCCGCCCAAGAGACCCAGTACTTC CASSNGISAQETQYF
13 . TRBD2 TRBJ2-7 TRBV20-1 TGCAGTGCTTCCAGCGGGGGACCCTACGAGCAGTACTTC CSASSGGPYEQYF
14 . TRBD2 TRBJ2-3 TRBV7-2 TGTGCCAGCAGCTTAGAATTAGCGGGAGGAACGCAGTATTTT CASSLELAGGTQYF
16 few . TRBJ1-5 TRBV7-9 TGTGCCAGCAGCCCAGGGGTGGGACATAGCAATCAGCCCCAGCATTTT CASSPGVGHSNQPQHF
14 . . TRBJ1-4 TRBV28 TGTGCCACCCGAGGAGCGTTCAGTGGCGAAAAACTGTTTTTT CATRGAFSGEKLFF
14 . . TRBJ1-5 TRBV7-8 TGTGCCAGCAGCTTAGGGAGGACCAATCAGCCCCAGCATTTT CASSLGRTNQPQHF
11 . . TRBJ2-7 TRBV11-2 TGTGCCAGCAGCTTAGCCCAGGGCGAATACTTC CASSLAQGEYF
15 . . TRBJ1-3 TRBV4-2 TGTGCCAGCAGCCAAGGCCGAGTCTCTGGAAACACCATATATTTT CASSQGRVSGNTIYF
15 . . TRBJ2-5 TRBV6-1 TGTGCCAGCAGTCCCGGCTCGGGGGTAGGGGAGACCCAGTACTTC CASSPGSGVGETQYF
12 few . TRBJ2-3 TRBV4-2 TGTGCCAGCAGCCAAGCACTGGTTACGCAGTATTTT CASSQALVTQYF
14 . . TRBJ1-6 TRBV6-1 TGTGCCAGCAGTGAAGTTGTGACAAATTCACCCCTCCACTTT CASSEVVTNSPLHF
16 . TRBD1 TRBJ1-2 TRBV28 TGTGCCAGCAGTTTAAATCGGGCAGGGGGCGCGGATGGCTACACCTTC CASSLNRAGGADGYTF
15 . . TRBJ1-5 TRBV19 TGTGCCAGTAGTATCATAGGGGGGAAAAATCAGCCCCAGCATTTT CASSIIGGKNQPQHF
14 . TRBD2 TRBJ2-1 TRBV7-6 TGTGCCATCTCAAGACTAGCGGGCATCAATGAGCAGTTCTTC CAISRLAGINEQFF
13 medium-sized . TRBJ1-2 TRBV19 TGTGCCAGTAGTATTCCACGAGCCTATGGCTACACCTTC CASSIPRAYGYTF
14 . TRBD2 TRBJ2-7 TRBV20-1 TGCAGTGCTAGTGGGGGAGGGAGTACCTACGAGCAGTACTTC CSASGGGSTYEQYF
13 . . TRBJ1-2 TRBV7-2 TGTGCCAGCAGCTTAAGGGAGCCACCGGGCTACACCTTC CASSLREPPGYTF
12 once . TRBJ2-1 TRBV6-1 TGTGCCAGCAGTCCCGAGACTGGAAAGCAGTTCTTC CASSPETGKQFF
14 . . TRBJ1-5 TRBV6-1 TGTGCCAGCAGTACCGGAATGAACAATCAGCCCCAGCATTTT CASSTGMNNQPQHF
13 few . TRBJ2-4 TRBV7-3 TGTGCCAGCAGCCCGGCCTCAGGGGACATTCAGTACTTC CASSPASGDIQYF
13 . TRBD1 TRBJ1-2 TRBV30 TGTGCCTGGCGGACAGGGCGAAAATATGGCTACACCTTC CAWRTGRKYGYTF
13 . . TRBJ1-2 TRBV20-1 TGCAGTGCTAGAGATATAGGGAAGGGTGGCTACACCTTC CSARDIGKGGYTF
12 . . TRBJ1-5 TRBV20-1 TGCAGTGCCGGTAGGGGGGTTCCGCCCCAGCATTTT CSAGRGVPPQHF
10 . . TRBJ2-2 TRBV30 TGTGCCTCTTACACCGGGGAGCTGTTTTTT CASYTGELFF
15 . . TRBJ1-5 TRBV4-1 TGCGCCAGCAGCCAAGAGTCCAGGAGGGATCAGCCCCAGCATTTT CASSQESRRDQPQHF
13 . . TRBJ1-4 TRBV2 TGTGCCAGCAGTTCGAGGCTGGCAGAAAAACTGTTTTTT CASSSRLAEKLFF
14 . . TRBJ1-5 TRBV20-1 TGCAGTGCCCCGGGGGGGCCGAACAATCAGCCCCAGCATTTT CSAPGGPNNQPQHF
13 . . TRBJ2-1 TRBV7-2 TGTGCCAGCAGCTTAGAACAGGGGAGGGAGCAGTTCTTC CASSLEQGREQFF
14 . . TRBJ2-7 TRBV11-2 TGTGCCAGCAGCAGGGGGAGGGGCGGCTACGAGCAGTACTTC CASSRGRGGYEQYF